The next 10 T cell receptor beta chains were all read from a single sample in a study of shared clonotypes between healthy human individuals. Clones were read by immunoSEQ multiplex PCR, and TCRdb kept only the in-frame ones, dropping some. The profile shows about 2.4 million clones, just over 90% of them singletons. Sample: naive CD4+ T cells sorted from blood. Specified subset: CD45RA+ positively selected. These receptors were taken from a young man in good health.

V is TRBV6-5 and J is TRBJ2-7; TRBD1 aligns across 9 bases. The CDR3 extends over 15 amino acids. Germline V gene data show CDR1 as MNHEY and CDR2 as SVGAGI. V was clipped by 6 bases and J by 0 bases; unmatched bases: 6. The CDR3 bases are TGTGCCAGCAGCCGCGGGACAGGGAACTCCTACGAGCAGTACTTC. Its translation is CASSRGTGNSYEQYF.

This clone was detected once. The chain links TRBV27 to TRBJ1-1, with D unclear. Germline values: CDR1 MNHEY, CDR2 SMNVEV (reference sequence). The CDR3 runs to 13 residues. Trimming left V 5 bases short and J 4 bases short, with 11 bases between. The CDR3 sequence is CASSGRRSTEAFF. CDR3 coding DNA: TGTGCCAGCAGTGGGCGGAGAAGCACTGAAGCTTTCTTT.

Note on this clone: Other DNA variants within this sample encode the same CDR3. V is TRBV5-1 and J is TRBJ2-7; the match to TRBD2 covers 9 bases. The CDR3 sequence is 15 residues long. Germline CDR1 and CDR2: SGHRS and YFSETQ. Unmatched junction bases numbered 2, after V lost 0 bases and J lost 1 base. As DNA, the CDR3 is TGCGCCAGCAGCTTGGAAAGCGGGGGGTCCTACGAGCAGTACTTC. As protein: CASSLESGGSYEQYF.

CDR3 in amino acids: CALLRGDTEAFF. CDR3 DNA sequence: TGTGCCCTTCTACGGGGGGATACTGAAGCTTTCTTT. The chain is built from TRBV6-1 and TRBJ1-1; tentative D call: TRBD1 (5 bases). Germline values: CDR1 MNHNS, CDR2 SASEGT. The CDR3 has 12 amino acids. Trimming removed 11 bases from V and 5 bases from J, with 15 bases in between.

The V and J genes are TRBV7-2 and TRBJ2-7, with 15 bases identical to TRBD2. CDR3 length: 19 residues. Germline assignment: CDR1 SGHTA and CDR2 FQGNSA. V lost 2 bases to trimming and J lost 0 bases; unmatched junction nucleotides: 8. The CDR3 sequence: CASSLSGLAGGPSSYEQYF. The CDR3 DNA reads as TGTGCCAGCAGCTTATCGGGACTAGCGGGAGGCCCCAGCTCCTACGAGCAGTACTTC.

CDR3 region: CASTAAGGGTGANVLTF. In DNA, the CDR3 is TGTGCCAGTACCGCGGCGGGTGGGGGCACTGGGGCCAACGTCCTGACTTTC. The V gene is TRBV19, the J gene TRBJ2-6; possibly TRBD1 for D (6 bases). V lost 7 bases to trimming and J lost 2 bases, with 18 bases between them. There are 17 residues in the CDR3. Germline assignment: CDR1 LNHDA and CDR2 SQIVND (reference sequence). The variable domain in full, completed from reference TRBV19 and TRBJ2-6, reads DGGITQSPKYLFRKEGQNVTLSCEQNLNHDAMYWYRQDPGQGLRLIYYSQIVNDFQKGDIAEGYSVSREKKESFPLTVTSAQKNPTAFYLCASTAAGGGTGANVLTFGAGSRLTVL.

This sequence joins TRBV18 and TRBJ2-3, with TRBD2 matching over 12 bases. J gave up 5 bases and V 4 bases, and 1 base lay outside the gene matches. This CDR3 region has 14 residues. Germline V gene lookup returns CDR1 KGHSH and CDR2 LQKENI. The CDR3 reads CASSRLAGVDTQYF. CDR3 bases: TGTGCCAGCTCACGACTAGCGGGAGTAGATACGCAGTATTTT.

As to this clone: Other DNA sequences of this sample code for an identical CDR3. V is TRBV18 and J is TRBJ1-6; 8 bases fit TRBD1. V was clipped by 6 bases and J by 5 bases; unmatched bases: 3. This CDR3 comprises 14 residues. CDR1 and CDR2 from the germline V gene are KGHSH and LQKENI. The CDR3 sequence is CASSQGADNSPLHF. Here the CDR3 DNA reads TGTGCCAGCTCCCAGGGGGCGGATAATTCACCCCTCCACTTT.

The V gene is TRBV6-5, the J gene TRBJ1-4; D may be TRBD1 (5 bases). The length of the CDR3 is 14 residues. Germline loops: CDR1 MNHEY, CDR2 SVGAGI. V was pared by 10 bases and J by 4 bases, with 16 bases between. This chain's CDR3 is CATHYGGRNEKLFF. The CDR3 DNA reads as TGTGCCACCCATTACGGGGGACGTAATGAAAAACTGTTTTTT.

V is TRBV4-2 and J is TRBJ2-7; 9 bases are shared with TRBD1. Germline loops: CDR1 LGHNA, CDR2 YNFKEQ. The V and J ends lost 0 bases and 7 bases, in that order; junction bases with no gene match: 4. This CDR3 is 14 amino acids long. CDR3 DNA sequence: TGTGCCAGCAGCCAAGAAGGACAGGGGAGAGAGCAGTACTTC. This encodes CASSQEGQGREQYF.